These 15 T cell receptor beta chains were all obtained from the same sample, sequenced in a study of graft-versus-host responses after intestinal transplantation. Intraepithelial lymphocytes and lamina propria lymphocytes were released through processing of graft tissue. Method: immunoSEQ multiplex PCR; TCRdb's copy keeps in-frame clones and lacks some. The sample records 60,000 to 75,000 clones, 89% being singletons. Sequencing was performed on ileum tissue, taken about 350 days after transplant. Source of these receptors: a human patient who received an intestinal transplant, so some T cells may come from the graft donor.

This chain joins TRBV29-1 and TRBJ2-7, with D perhaps given as TRBD1 or TRBD2 (6 bases each). Germline V gene sequence: CDR1 SQVTM, CDR2 ANQGSEA. V was cut by 3 bases and J by 8 bases, with 14 bases left in between. CDR3 size: 12 residues. The CDR3 nucleotides are TGCAGCGTTGAGGTCGGAGGGGGACAGCAGTACTTC. It translates to CSVEVGGGQQYF.

This chain links TRBV2 with TRBJ2-7; no clear D. The CDR3 is made up of 12 amino acids. Germline V gene sequence: CDR1 SNHLY, CDR2 FYNNEI. V lost 6 bases and J 2 bases, leaving 8 bases between the germline ends. The CDR3 protein is CASSRTAYEQYF. The DNA of the CDR3 is TGTGCCAGCAGCCGCACAGCCTACGAGCAGTACTTC.

About this clone itself: This CDR3 is also generated by other DNA sequences in the sample. V gene TRBV5-6 combines with J gene TRBJ2-7, with no clear D. This CDR3 has 15 residues. The V gene's germline CDR1 is SGHDT and CDR2 YYEEEE. The ends were cut back, 1 base at V and 5 bases at J, with 16 bases in the middle. The CDR3 bases are TGTGCCAGCAGCTTGTCAAATTCTTACATTCACGAGCAGTACTTC. This gives the protein CASSLSNSYIHEQYF.

The V call is TRBV29-1, the J call TRBJ1-2; 10 bases map to TRBD1. The junction had 6 bases not matched to a gene; V was cut back by 2 bases and J by 3 bases. CDR1 is SQVTM and CDR2 is ANQGSEA in the germline V gene. The CDR3 is 15 amino acids. The CDR3 is CSVELGTGVYYGYTF. The CDR3 DNA follows: TGCAGCGTTGAACTTGGGACAGGGGTATACTATGGCTACACCTTC.

V and J are TRBV6-1 and TRBJ2-4; 8 bases are shared with TRBD1. V was pared by 0 bases and J by 2 bases, with 15 bases of the junction left unmatched. The CDR3 is 20 residues long. Per germline, CDR1 MNHNS and CDR2 SASEGT. The CDR3 DNA follows: TGTGCCAGCAGTGAAGCGCTGGGACAGGCCCATCGGACGACCAAAAACATTCAGTACTTC. It specifies CASSEALGQAHRTTKNIQYF.

CDR3 coding DNA: TGTGCCAGCAGTGCAACAGGGAACACCGGGGAGCTGTTTTTT. Residues: CASSATGNTGELFF. The chain carries TRBV6-5 and TRBJ2-2, with D tentatively TRBD1 (5 bases). The CDR3 contains 14 residues. Deletions cut 5 bases from V and 1 base from J, with 8 bases between. Looked up from germline, CDR1 is MNHEY and CDR2 is SVGAGI.

This clone was detected once. The chain couples TRBV28 to TRBJ2-2; D is perhaps TRBD1 or TRBD2 (5 bases each). Germline-derived CDR1 and CDR2 are MDHEN and SYDVKM. The CDR3 is 15 residues long. V was clipped by 11 bases and J by 7 bases, with 23 bases between them. The CDR3 coding sequence is TGTGCCTCGGGACCTTCCAACGGAGTGGGCGGGGAGCTGTTTTTT. Amino acids: CASGPSNGVGGELFF.

In this sample, this clone turned up a few times. The chain couples TRBV6-1 to TRBJ1-3; D ambiguous. The germline V gene encodes CDR1 MNHNS and CDR2 SASEGT. The CDR3 contains 11 residues. The V end lost 6 bases, the J end lost 7 bases, and 7 bases lay between the germline ends. CDR3 sequence: CASSLGNTIYF. In nucleotides, the CDR3 is TGTGCCAGCAGCCTAGGGAACACCATATATTTT.

This sequence joins TRBV2 and TRBJ1-5; no definite D call. The CDR3 is 12 residues long. Trimming removed 1 base at V and 7 bases at J, with 5 bases between. Germline V gene lookup returns CDR1 SNHLY and CDR2 FYNNEI. CDR3 sequence reads: CASSEGGQPQHF. The CDR3 nucleotides read TGTGCCAGCAGTGAAGGAGGGCAGCCCCAGCATTTT.

The chain couples TRBV18 to TRBJ1-1; maybe TRBD1 (5 bases). Germline V gene lookup returns CDR1 KGHSH and CDR2 LQKENI. V was clipped by 2 bases and J by 0 bases, with 10 bases between them. CDR3 size: 15 residues. For the CDR3, the DNA is TGTGCCAGCTCACCAGGGTCGGGGGTGAACACTGAAGCTTTCTTT. Its translation is CASSPGSGVNTEAFF.

This chain uses TRBV2 with TRBJ1-1; D is possibly TRBD1 (6 bases). Trimming cost V 4 bases and J 5 bases, with 20 bases left between them. Germline V gives CDR1 SNHLY, CDR2 FYNNEI. CDR3 size: 16 residues. The DNA of the CDR3 is TGTGCCAGCAGTGCCCTCGGACAGATTGAGAAGACTGAAGCTTTCTTT. Its protein product is CASSALGQIEKTEAFF.

The genes are TRBV6-5 and TRBJ2-7; a weak D match, TRBD2 (5 bases). Germline loops: CDR1 MNHEY, CDR2 SVGAGI. Trimming took off 2 bases at V and 6 bases at J, with 11 bases between the two ends. The CDR3 loop spans 13 amino acids. CDR3: CASSYVGSPEQYF. CDR3 DNA: TGTGCCAGCAGTTACGTGGGGAGTCCCGAGCAGTACTTC.

The chain links TRBV29-1 to TRBJ1-1, with TRBD1 as a possible D gene (5 bases). The CDR3 totals 12 residues. V shed 5 bases and J shed 4 bases, with 11 bases lying between them. The germline V gene has CDR1 SQVTM and CDR2 ANQGSEA. In DNA, the CDR3 is TGCAGCGTTAAGGGACCGAGCACTGAAGCTTTCTTT. Translating gives CSVKGPSTEAFF.

This chain uses TRBV14 with TRBJ2-5; possible D gene TRBD1, 6 bases. The J call may be wrong; the DNA end is better matched by TRBJ2-7. The CDR3 extends over 13 amino acids. Germline CDR1 is SGHDN and CDR2 is FVKESK. This CDR3 is CASSQETGYEQYF. CDR3 DNA sequence: TGTGCCAGCAGCCAAGAAACAGGGTACGAGCAGTACTTC.

The CDR3 loop reads CASSIVSSNEQFF. For the CDR3, the DNA is TGTGCCAGTAGTATAGTGTCTTCCAATGAGCAGTTCTTC. The J gene is TRBJ2-1, the V gene TRBV19, with D uncertain. CDR3 length: 13 residues. V lost 1 base, J lost 6 bases, and 7 bases lay in between. Germline CDR1 and CDR2: LNHDA and SQIVND (reference sequence).